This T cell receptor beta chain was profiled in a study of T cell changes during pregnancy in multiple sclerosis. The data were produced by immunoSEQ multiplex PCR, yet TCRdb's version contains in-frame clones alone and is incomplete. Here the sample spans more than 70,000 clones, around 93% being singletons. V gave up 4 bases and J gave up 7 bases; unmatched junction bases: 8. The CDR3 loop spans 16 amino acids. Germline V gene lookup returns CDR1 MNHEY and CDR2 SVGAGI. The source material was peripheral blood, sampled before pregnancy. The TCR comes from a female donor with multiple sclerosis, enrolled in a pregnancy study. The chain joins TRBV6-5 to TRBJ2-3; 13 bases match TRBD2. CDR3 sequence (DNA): TGTGCCAGCAGTTCTACACTAGCGGGGGGGCTGAATACGCAGTATTTT. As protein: CASSSTLAGGLNTQYF.